This T cell receptor beta chain was recorded in a study of cytomegalovirus exposure and HLA in healthy donors. 13 Jbeta primers and 60 Vbeta primers were used for the PCR. Sequencing was performed with immunoSEQ multiplex PCR; in TCRdb, only in-frame clones are kept and a portion is missing. The sample table includes around 140,000 clones. General study points: As immune exposure information, only CMV serostatus was available. Further analysis was carried out later, and it showed several of the most significant clusters appearing linked to common viral pathogens.

The junction had 6 bases not matched to a gene; V was cut back by 2 bases and J by 0 bases. Germline CDR1 and CDR2: MDHEN and SYDVKM. The CDR3 contains 17 residues. About this clone itself: The antigen is unknown.

The chain joins TRBV28 to TRBJ1-3, with 8 positions matching TRBD1. The sample consisted of PBMCs. The clonotype comes from a man in his late teens or twenties in good health and CMV-seronegative. The CDR3 loop reads CASSLGQGQLSGNTIYF. As DNA, the CDR3 is TGTGCCAGCAGTTTAGGACAGGGACAACTCTCTGGAAACACCATATATTTT.